The text below deals with one T cell receptor beta chain. TCRdb keeps only in-frame clones here, not all; method: immunoSEQ multiplex PCR. The data contain 250,000 to 350,000 clones, approximately 83% of them singletons. Living in 24 US areas, the participants were between about 18 and 100 years of age. This entry is derived from a study of blood T cell repertoires in COVID-19. Whole-study context: The analysed material was cDNA or gDNA that came from T cells, B-cell-depleted T cells, or PBMCs.

The sequence derives from a woman aged 25 to 39 who had recovered from COVID-19. Source material: PBMCs or T cells enriched from blood (not recorded which).

CDR3 in DNA: TGTGCCAGCAGCCCTGGGGCGGCCGGGGAGCTGTTTTTT. The encoded protein is CASSPGAAGELFF. The rearrangement uses TRBV5-6 and TRBJ2-2; a weak D match, TRBD1 (5 bases). This CDR3 region has 13 residues. Germline CDR1 and CDR2: SGHDT and YYEEEE. Trimming removed 4 bases at V and 6 bases at J, with 10 bases between.